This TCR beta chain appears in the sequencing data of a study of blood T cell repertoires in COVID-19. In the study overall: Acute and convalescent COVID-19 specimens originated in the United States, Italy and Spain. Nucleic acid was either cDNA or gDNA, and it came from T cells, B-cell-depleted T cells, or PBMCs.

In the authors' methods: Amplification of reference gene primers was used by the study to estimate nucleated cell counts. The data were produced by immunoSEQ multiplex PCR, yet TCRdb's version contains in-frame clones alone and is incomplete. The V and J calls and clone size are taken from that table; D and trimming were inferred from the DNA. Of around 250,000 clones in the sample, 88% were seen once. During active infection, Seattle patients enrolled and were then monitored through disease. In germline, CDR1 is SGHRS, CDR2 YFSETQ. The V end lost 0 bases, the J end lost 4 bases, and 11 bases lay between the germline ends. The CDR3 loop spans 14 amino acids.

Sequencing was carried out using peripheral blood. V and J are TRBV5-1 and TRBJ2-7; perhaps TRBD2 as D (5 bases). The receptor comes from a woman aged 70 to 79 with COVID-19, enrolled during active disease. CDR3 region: CASSLGNGIYEQYF. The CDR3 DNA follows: TGCGCCAGCAGCTTGGGGAACGGGATTTACGAGCAGTACTTC.